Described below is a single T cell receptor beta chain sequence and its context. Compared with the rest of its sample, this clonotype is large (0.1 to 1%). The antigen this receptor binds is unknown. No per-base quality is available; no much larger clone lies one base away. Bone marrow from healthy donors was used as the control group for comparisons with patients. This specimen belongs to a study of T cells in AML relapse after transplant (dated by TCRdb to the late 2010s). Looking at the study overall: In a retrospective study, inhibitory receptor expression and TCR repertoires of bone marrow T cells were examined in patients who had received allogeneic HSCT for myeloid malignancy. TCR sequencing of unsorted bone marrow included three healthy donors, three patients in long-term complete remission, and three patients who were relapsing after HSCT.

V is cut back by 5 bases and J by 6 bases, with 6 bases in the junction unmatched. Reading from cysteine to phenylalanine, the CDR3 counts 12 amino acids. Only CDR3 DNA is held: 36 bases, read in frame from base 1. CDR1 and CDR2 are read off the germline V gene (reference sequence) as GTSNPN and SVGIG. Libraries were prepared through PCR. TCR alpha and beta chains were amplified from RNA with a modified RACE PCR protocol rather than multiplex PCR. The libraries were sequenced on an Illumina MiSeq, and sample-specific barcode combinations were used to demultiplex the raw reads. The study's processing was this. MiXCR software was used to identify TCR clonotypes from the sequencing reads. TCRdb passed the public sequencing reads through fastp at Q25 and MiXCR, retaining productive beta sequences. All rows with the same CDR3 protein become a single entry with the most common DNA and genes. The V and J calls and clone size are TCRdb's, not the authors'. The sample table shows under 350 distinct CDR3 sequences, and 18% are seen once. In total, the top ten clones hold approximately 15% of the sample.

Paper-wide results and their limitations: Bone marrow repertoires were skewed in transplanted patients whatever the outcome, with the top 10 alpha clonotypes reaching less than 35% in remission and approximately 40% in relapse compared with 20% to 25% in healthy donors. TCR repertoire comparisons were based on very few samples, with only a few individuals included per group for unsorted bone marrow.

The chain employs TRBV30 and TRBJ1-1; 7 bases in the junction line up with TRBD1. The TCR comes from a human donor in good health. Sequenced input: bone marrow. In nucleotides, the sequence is TGTGCCTGGGGGAACAGGGGTCCTGAAGCTTTCTTT. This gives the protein CAWGNRGPEAFF. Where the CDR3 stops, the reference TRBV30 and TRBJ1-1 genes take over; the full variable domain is SQTIHQWPATLVQPVGSPLSLECTVEGTSNPNLYWYRQAAGRGLQLLFYSVGIGQISSEVPQNLSASRPQDRQFILSSKKLLLSDSGFYLCAWGNRGPEAFFGQGTRLTVV.